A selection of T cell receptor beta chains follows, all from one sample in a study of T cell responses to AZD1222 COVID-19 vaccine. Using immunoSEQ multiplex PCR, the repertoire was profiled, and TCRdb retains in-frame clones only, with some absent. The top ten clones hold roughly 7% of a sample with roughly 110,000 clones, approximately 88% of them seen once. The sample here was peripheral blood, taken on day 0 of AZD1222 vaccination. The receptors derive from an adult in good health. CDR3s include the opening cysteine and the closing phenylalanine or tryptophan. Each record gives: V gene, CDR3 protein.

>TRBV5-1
CAASEGWGGTDTQYF
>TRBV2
CARTKSGGYNSPLHF
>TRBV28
CASSSGQGGSPLHF
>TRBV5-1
CASSLHSTEETQYF
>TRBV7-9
CASSFQGRGYTF
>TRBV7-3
CASSSEGIGTDTQYF
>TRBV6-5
CASSFAGYAEAFF
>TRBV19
CASRPGGSNQPQHF
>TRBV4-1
CASSQLSSKNTEAFF
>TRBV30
CAWSNLAGVGDTQYF
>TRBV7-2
CASSLNFLGTDTQYF
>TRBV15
CATRGDRVFGEKLFF
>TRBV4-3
CASSREPGGNYGYTF
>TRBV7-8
CASSLGQGGFYNEQFF
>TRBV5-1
CASNLDRVNTEAFF
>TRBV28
CASSSPGLPTETQYF
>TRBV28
CASRTGTSGSYEQYF
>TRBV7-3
CASSLTGHANEKLFF
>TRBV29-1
CSVVQRGLGYEQYF
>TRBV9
CASSVRQNNSPLHF
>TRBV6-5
CASGRVGPSYEQYF
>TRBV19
CASSENRGLRNSPLHF
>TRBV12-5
CASGSGQTASYEQYF
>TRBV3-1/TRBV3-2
CASSHVTGEDRRSYNSPLHF
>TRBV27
CASSLQGRAPYEQYF
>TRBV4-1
CASSQGPEVYEQYF
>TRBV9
CASSLGQSNTEAFF
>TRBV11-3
CASSSSGTSGGSSYNEQFF
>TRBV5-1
CASSLFSTGGNTEAFF
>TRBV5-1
CAPAGQPTYEQYF
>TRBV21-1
CASSKAGRRKYRHEQYF
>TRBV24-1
CATGKEGSSYNEQFF
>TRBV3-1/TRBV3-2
CASNWDGMNTEAFF
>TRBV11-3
CASSPGTSESPLHF
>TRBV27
CASRLGTATNEKLFF
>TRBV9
CASSVPGSSTEAFF